These 32 T cell receptor beta chains were all obtained from the same sample, sequenced in a study of T cell changes during pregnancy in multiple sclerosis. Clones were read by immunoSEQ multiplex PCR, and TCRdb kept only the in-frame ones, dropping some. The repertoire holds around 38,000 clones, about nine tenths seen once, with 5% to 6.5% in the top ten. The sample was CD8+ T cells from peripheral blood mononuclear cells, taken in the second trimester of pregnancy. All receptors derive from a female donor with multiple sclerosis, enrolled in a pregnancy study.

This chain connects TRBV7-9 to TRBJ2-1; TRBD2 agrees at 10 bases. CDR3 length equals 19 residues. Per germline, CDR1 SEHNR and CDR2 FQNEAQ (reference sequence). Trimming cost V 5 bases and J 2 bases; bases outside gene matches: 15. The CDR3 nucleotides are TGTGCCAGCAGCAATAAGGTAGCGGGAGGCTCTGCCCCCTACAATGAGCAGTTCTTC. Translating it yields CASSNKVAGGSAPYNEQFF.

This clone was seen a handful of times. CDR3 region: CASSDSSGTKNTEAFF. The CDR3 bases are TGTGCCAGCAGTGACTCGAGTGGGACAAAGAACACTGAAGCTTTCTTT. The chain has TRBV6-4 and TRBJ1-1; tentative D call: TRBD1 (6 bases). Looked up from germline, CDR1 is MRHNA and CDR2 is SNTAGT. Trimming took 0 bases from V and 1 from J, leaving 12 bases between them. The CDR3 extends over 16 amino acids.

The chain uses TRBV4-3 and TRBJ2-1, with a tentative D call TRBD1 (6 bases). Trimming removed 2 bases from V and 4 bases from J, with 12 bases in between. This CDR3 has 15 amino acids. Germline CDR1 LGHNA, CDR2 YSLEER. The chain's CDR3 is CASSQNREGYNEQFF. The CDR3 DNA sequence: TGCGCCAGCAGCCAAAACAGGGAAGGGTACAATGAGCAGTTCTTC.

The chain combines TRBV5-1 with TRBJ2-2; TRBD1 aligns across 7 bases. This CDR3 has 14 residues. The J segment lost 7 bases and the V segment lost 2 bases, leaving 5 bases of the junction unmatched. CDR1 and CDR2 from the germline V gene are SGHRS and YFSETQ. CDR3 sequence reads: CASSFQGVGGELFF. The CDR3 nucleotides read TGCGCCAGCAGCTTCCAGGGGGTCGGCGGGGAGCTGTTTTTT. The full variable domain, rest sourced from reference TRBV5-1 and TRBJ2-2, is KAGVTQTPRYLIKTRGQQVTLSCSPISGHRSVSWYQQTPGQGLQFLFEYFSETQRNKGNFPGRFSGRQFSNSRSEMNVSTLELGDSALYLCASSFQGVGGELFFGEGSRLTVL.

This rearrangement joins TRBV19 to TRBJ1-1; TRBD1 agrees at 8 bases. The CDR3 loop spans 17 amino acids. The germline CDR1 and CDR2 sequences are LNHDA and SQIVND (reference sequence). The J segment lost 1 base and the V segment lost 8 bases, leaving 15 bases of the junction unmatched. The CDR3 loop reads CASGKEWTGLRNTEAFF. As DNA, the CDR3 is TGTGCCAGTGGTAAGGAGTGGACAGGGCTCAGGAACACTGAAGCTTTCTTT.

V is TRBV6-5 and J is TRBJ1-1; TRBD1 matches 9 bases. The V gene end was trimmed by 10 bases and the J gene end by 4 bases; junction bases not matched to a gene: 10. This CDR3 has 14 amino acids. CDR1 is MNHEY, CDR2 SVGAGI, per germline. CDR3 coding DNA: TGTGCCACCGGACAGGGGCGATTGAGCACTGAAGCTTTCTTT. Translated: CATGQGRLSTEAFF.

This clone occurred once. V and J are TRBV4-1 and TRBJ2-7; TRBD2 matches at 9 bases. V was clipped by 4 bases and J by 7 bases; unmatched bases: 14. The CDR3 runs 16 residues. Germline CDR1 and CDR2: MGHRA and YSYEKL. Here the CDR3 reads CASSPGSVAGVREQYF. Here the CDR3 DNA reads TGCGCCAGCAGCCCGGGATCGGTAGCGGGAGTCCGAGAGCAGTACTTC.

The V call is TRBV7-9, the J call TRBJ2-3, with 10 positions matching TRBD2. The ends lost 8 bases at V and 2 bases at J; junction bases unmatched: 7. CDR1 SEHNR and CDR2 FQNEAQ come from the germline V gene (reference sequence). The CDR3 loop spans 15 amino acids. CDR3 sequence reads: CASSGLAEITDTQYF. In DNA, the CDR3 is TGTGCCAGCTCCGGACTAGCGGAGATCACAGATACGCAGTATTTT.

The chain couples TRBV21-1 to TRBJ2-7; TRBD2, as called in the table, went unchecked against the DNA. TRBV21-1 is reported as a pseudogene. This CDR3 is 11 amino acids long. The CDR3 is CASSYSYEQYF. The DNA of the CDR3 is TGTGCCAGCAGCTACTCCTACGAGCAGTACTTC.

The chain couples TRBV19 to TRBJ2-7, with 8 bases identical to TRBD1. CDR3 size: 17 residues. The V and J ends lost 2 bases and 1 base, in that order; junction bases with no gene match: 10. Germline lookup yields CDR1 LNHDA and CDR2 SQIVND (reference sequence). CDR3 residues: CASSISLGDRGSYEQYF. The DNA for the CDR3 is TGTGCCAGTAGTATATCATTAGGAGACAGGGGATCCTACGAGCAGTACTTC. The complete variable domain, with remaining parts taken from reference TRBV19 and TRBJ2-7, reads DGGITQSPKYLFRKEGQNVTLSCEQNLNHDAMYWYRQDPGQGLRLIYYSQIVNDFQKGDIAEGYSVSREKKESFPLTVTSAQKNPTAFYLCASSISLGDRGSYEQYFGPGTRLTVT.

CDR3 sequence: CATRPQGVENEKLFF. As DNA, the CDR3 is TGTGCCACCAGGCCACAGGGAGTAGAAAATGAAAAACTGTTTTTT. This sequence joins TRBV15 and TRBJ1-4; D possibly corresponds to TRBD1 (6 bases). V lost 6 bases to trimming and J lost 5 bases, with 16 bases between them. In germline, CDR1 is LNHNV, CDR2 YYDKDF (reference sequence). This CDR3 region has 15 residues.

The rearrangement links TRBV19 to TRBJ1-2; D gene uncertain. Trimming left V 5 bases short and J 11 bases short, with 15 bases between. Germline V lookup: CDR1 LNHDA, CDR2 SQIVND (reference sequence). This CDR3 has 12 amino acids. Here the CDR3 reads CASSPARGSYTF. CDR3 sequence (DNA): TGTGCCAGTAGTCCCGCCCGGGGAAGTTACACCTTC.

The chain carries TRBV7-7 and TRBJ2-5; possibly TRBD2 for D (5 bases). CDR1 and CDR2 (germline): SSHAT, FNYEAQ (reference sequence). Trimming removed 10 bases at V and 6 bases at J, with 15 bases between. CDR3 length: 12 residues. CDR3 nucleotide sequence: TGTGCCACGAGGGATCTCCGGAAGACCCAGTACTTC. It specifies CATRDLRKTQYF.

The chain recombines TRBV2 with TRBJ2-7; possibly TRBD1 for D (6 bases). Germline V CDR1 and CDR2: SNHLY, FYNNEI. The V and J ends lost 4 bases and 2 bases respectively, with 12 bases between them. The CDR3 is made up of 14 amino acids. Written as DNA, the CDR3 is TGTGCCAGCAGTGCTTCGGACAGAGCCTACGAGCAGTACTTC. It specifies CASSASDRAYEQYF.

This chain connects TRBV29-1 to TRBJ2-7; weak D call: TRBD1 (6 bases). The germline V gene encodes CDR1 SQVTM and CDR2 ANQGSEA. The V end lost 6 bases, the J end lost 3 bases, and 15 bases lay between the germline ends. This CDR3 comprises 13 residues. The CDR3 loop is CSVTTGDYYEQYF. For the CDR3, the DNA is TGCAGCGTGACGACAGGCGATTACTACGAGCAGTACTTC.

The chain couples TRBV4-1 to TRBJ2-7; 8 nucleotides line up with TRBD1. The V segment lost 1 base and the J segment 1 base; nucleotides outside the gene matches: 3. There are 15 residues in the CDR3. Germline values: CDR1 MGHRA, CDR2 YSYEKL. Here the CDR3 reads CASSQVDRESYEQYF. Here the CDR3 DNA reads TGCGCCAGCAGCCAAGTGGACAGGGAATCCTACGAGCAGTACTTC.

V and J are TRBV4-1 and TRBJ1-1; 7 nucleotides align to TRBD1. Looked up from germline, CDR1 is MGHRA and CDR2 is YSYEKL. J gave up 1 base and V 1 base, and 15 bases lay outside the gene matches. CDR3 length: 19 residues. CDR3 sequence: CASSQVNKRSGGANTEAFF. CDR3 coding DNA: TGCGCCAGCAGCCAAGTAAATAAGAGGTCAGGGGGAGCGAACACTGAAGCTTTCTTT.

The chain links TRBV30 to TRBJ1-1; TRBD1 matches 12 bases. In germline, CDR1 is GTSNPN, CDR2 SVGIG (reference sequence). There are 21 residues in the CDR3. Trimming took 1 base from V and 8 from J; bases not matched to a gene: 26. CDR3 region: CAWSGGTGGATRDPHPVEAFF. The CDR3 region has the DNA TGTGCCTGGAGTGGAGGGACAGGGGGCGCTACGAGGGACCCCCACCCCGTCGAAGCTTTCTTT.

The chain is built from TRBV5-6 and TRBJ1-5; D remains unclear. The CDR3 sequence is 14 residues long. Between the trimmed V and J ends, which lost 1 base and 2 bases, there was a span of 7 bases. Germline lookup yields CDR1 SGHDT and CDR2 YYEEEE. This CDR3 is CASSLSYGNQPQHF. For the CDR3, the DNA is TGTGCCAGCAGCTTGTCTTATGGCAATCAGCCCCAGCATTTT. The entire variable domain, with the rest obtained from reference TRBV5-6 and TRBJ1-5, is as follows: DAGVTQSPTHLIKTRGQQVTLRCSPKSGHDTVSWYQQALGQGPQFIFQYYEEEERQRGNFPDRFSGHQFPNYSSELNVNALLLGDSALYLCASSLSYGNQPQHFGDGTRLSIL.

The V gene is TRBV7-2, the J gene TRBJ2-3; no definite D call. Trimming removed 0 bases at V and 4 bases at J, with 5 bases between. The CDR3 is made up of 13 amino acids. In germline, CDR1 is SGHTA, CDR2 FQGNSA. Here the CDR3 DNA reads TGTGCCAGCAGCTTAGCTGGGCCAGATACGCAGTATTTT. It encodes CASSLAGPDTQYF.

The V call is TRBV6-5, the J call TRBJ2-7; D ambiguous. This CDR3 comprises 13 residues. The V gene lost 0 bases and the J gene lost 3 bases, with 6 bases spanning the gap. Germline assignment: CDR1 MNHEY and CDR2 SVGAGI. DNA for the CDR3: TGTGCCAGCAGTTACTCCCAGTTCTACGAGCAGTACTTC. This encodes CASSYSQFYEQYF.

This clone was seen at least ten times. This rearrangement joins TRBV19 to TRBJ1-5; D gene unclear. Deletions cut 7 bases from V and 7 bases from J, with 14 bases between. The CDR3 covers 13 residues. The germline V gene has CDR1 LNHDA and CDR2 SQIVND (reference sequence). CDR3 region: CASNSQVSQPQHF. In DNA, the CDR3 is TGTGCCAGTAATTCCCAGGTATCCCAGCCCCAGCATTTT.

The V gene is TRBV10-2, the J gene TRBJ2-2; D perhaps matches TRBD1 (5 bases). Germline assignment: CDR1 WSHSY and CDR2 SAAADI. This CDR3 contains 15 residues. V lost 7 bases to trimming and J lost 1 base, with 13 bases between them. As DNA, the CDR3 is TGCGCCAGCACCGCCAAGGGGATGAACACCGGGGAGCTGTTTTTT. It specifies CASTAKGMNTGELFF.

This sequence joins TRBV9 and TRBJ1-4, with 9 bases fitting TRBD1. Germline loops: CDR1 SGDLS, CDR2 YYNGEE. The junction had 8 bases not matched to a gene; V was cut back by 4 bases and J by 7 bases. The CDR3 has 15 amino acids. The CDR3 region has the DNA TGTGCCAGCAGCACTTATACAGGGGGCAGTGAAAAACTGTTTTTT. Residues: CASSTYTGGSEKLFF.

The chain combines TRBV19 with TRBJ1-2; 8 positions match TRBD1. The CDR3 runs to 17 residues. V was pared by 5 bases and J by 4 bases, with 15 bases of the junction left unmatched. Germline loops: CDR1 LNHDA, CDR2 SQIVND (reference sequence). The CDR3 nucleotides are TGTGCCAGTAGTTCCCCCGGGACAGGCCCATCGGGCTATGGCTACACCTTC. Its protein is CASSSPGTGPSGYGYTF.

The rearrangement joins TRBV29-1 to TRBJ2-3; unclear D gene. V shed 4 bases and J shed 0 bases, with 8 bases lying between them. CDR3 length equals 13 residues. Germline CDR1 and CDR2: SQVTM and ANQGSEA. DNA for the CDR3: TGCAGCGTTGTGGTCACTAGCACAGATACGCAGTATTTT. It codes for CSVVVTSTDTQYF.

This clone was observed a single time. The chain joins TRBV30 to TRBJ2-5; D possibly corresponds to TRBD2 (5 bases). CDR3 length: 14 amino acids. CDR1 and CDR2 (germline): GTSNPN, SVGIG (reference sequence). Trimming took off 5 bases at V and 0 bases at J, with 13 bases between the two ends. The CDR3 here is CAWGSSGNQETQYF. The CDR3 bases are TGTGCCTGGGGGTCCTCGGGAAACCAAGAGACCCAGTACTTC.

This chain uses TRBV6-6 with TRBJ1-5, with D possibly TRBD1 on 5 matching bases. V lost 0 bases, J lost 4 bases, and 7 bases lay in between. The CDR3 has 14 residues. Germline V gives CDR1 MNHNY, CDR2 SVGAGI (reference sequence). CDR3 residues: CASSYSGGNQPQHF. The CDR3 region has the DNA TGTGCCAGCAGTTACTCGGGGGGGAATCAGCCCCAGCATTTT.

This chain connects TRBV30 to TRBJ1-1; D remains ambiguous. The CDR3 contains 12 residues. Germline values: CDR1 GTSNPN, CDR2 SVGIG (reference sequence). With 5 bases removed from V and 0 bases from J, the gap between germline ends came to 7 bases. The CDR3 coding sequence is TGTGCCTGGGTAGACATGAACACTGAAGCTTTCTTT. Amino acid sequence: CAWVDMNTEAFF.

V and J are TRBV4-1 and TRBJ2-5; D unresolved. V lost 2 bases and J lost 0, with 19 bases in between. The CDR3 has 18 residues. Germline CDR1 is MGHRA and CDR2 is YSYEKL. The CDR3 is CASSQPPGTEQYQETQYF. Here the CDR3 DNA reads TGCGCCAGCAGCCAACCCCCCGGTACGGAGCAGTACCAAGAGACCCAGTACTTC.

This chain joins TRBV11-2 and TRBJ1-1; possibly TRBD1 for D (5 bases). V was clipped by 5 bases and J by 1 base, with 14 bases between them. The length of the CDR3 is 15 residues. Germline assignment: CDR1 SGHAT and CDR2 FQNNGV. CDR3 sequence (DNA): TGTGCCAGCAGCACCTCGGTAGGGGCGAACACTGAAGCTTTCTTT. Amino acid sequence: CASSTSVGANTEAFF. Together with reference TRBV11-2 and TRBJ1-1, the CDR3 gives the full variable domain: EAGVAQSPRYKIIEKRQSVAFWCNPISGHATLYWYQQILGQGPKLLIQFQNNGVVDDSQLPKDRFSAERLKGVDSTLKIQPAKLEDSAVYLCASSTSVGANTEAFFGQGTRLTVV.

The rearrangement uses TRBV12-2 and TRBJ1-2; TRBD1, the table's D call, lacks a check against the DNA. TRBV12-2 is an annotated pseudogene. This CDR3 has 13 amino acids. The DNA for the CDR3 is TGTGCAAGTCGCTTCGACCGTGACAGGGACTACACCTTC. It yields the protein CASRFDRDRDYTF.